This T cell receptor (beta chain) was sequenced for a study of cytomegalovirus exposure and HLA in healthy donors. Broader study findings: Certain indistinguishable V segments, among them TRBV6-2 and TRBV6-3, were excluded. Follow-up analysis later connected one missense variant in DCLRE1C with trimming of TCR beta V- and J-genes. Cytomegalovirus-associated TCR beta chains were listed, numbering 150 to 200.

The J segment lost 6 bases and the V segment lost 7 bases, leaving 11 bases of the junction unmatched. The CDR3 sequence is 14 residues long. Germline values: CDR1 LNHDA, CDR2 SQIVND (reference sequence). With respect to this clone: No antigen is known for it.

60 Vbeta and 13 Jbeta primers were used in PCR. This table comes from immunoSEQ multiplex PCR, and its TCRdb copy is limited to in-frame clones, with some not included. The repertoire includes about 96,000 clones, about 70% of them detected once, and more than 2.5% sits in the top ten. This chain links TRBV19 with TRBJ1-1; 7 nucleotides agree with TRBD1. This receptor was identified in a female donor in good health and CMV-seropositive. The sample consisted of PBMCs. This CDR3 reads CASTILTGTAEAFF. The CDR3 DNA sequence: TGTGCCAGTACCATCCTGACAGGGACAGCTGAAGCTTTCTTT.